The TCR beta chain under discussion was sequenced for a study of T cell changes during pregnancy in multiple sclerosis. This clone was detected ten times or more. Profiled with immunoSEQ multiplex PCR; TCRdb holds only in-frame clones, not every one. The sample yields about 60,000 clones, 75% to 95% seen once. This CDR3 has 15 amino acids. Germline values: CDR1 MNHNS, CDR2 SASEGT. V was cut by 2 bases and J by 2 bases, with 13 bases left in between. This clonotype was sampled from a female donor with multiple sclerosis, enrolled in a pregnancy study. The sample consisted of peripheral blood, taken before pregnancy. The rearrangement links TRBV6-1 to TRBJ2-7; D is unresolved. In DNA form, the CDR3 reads TGTGCCAGCAGTGAATCCCTAGAGTCCCCCTACGAGCAGTACTTC. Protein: CASSESLESPYEQYF.